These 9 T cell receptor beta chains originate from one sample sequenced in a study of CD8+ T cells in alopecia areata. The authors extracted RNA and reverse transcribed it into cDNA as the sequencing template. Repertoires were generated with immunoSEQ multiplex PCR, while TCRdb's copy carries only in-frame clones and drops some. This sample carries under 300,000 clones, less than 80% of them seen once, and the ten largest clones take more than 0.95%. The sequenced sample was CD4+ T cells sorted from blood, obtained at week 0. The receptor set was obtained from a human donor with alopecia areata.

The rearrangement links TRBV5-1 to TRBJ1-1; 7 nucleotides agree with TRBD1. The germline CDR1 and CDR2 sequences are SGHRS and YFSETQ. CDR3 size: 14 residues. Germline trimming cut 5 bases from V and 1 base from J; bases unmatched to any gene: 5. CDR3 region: CASRVGTANTEAFF. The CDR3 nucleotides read TGCGCCAGCAGAGTCGGGACAGCGAACACTGAAGCTTTCTTT. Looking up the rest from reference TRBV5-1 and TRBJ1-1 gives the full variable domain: KAGVTQTPRYLIKTRGQQVTLSCSPISGHRSVSWYQQTPGQGLQFLFEYFSETQRNKGNFPGRFSGRQFSNSRSEMNVSTLELGDSALYLCASRVGTANTEAFFGQGTRLTVV.

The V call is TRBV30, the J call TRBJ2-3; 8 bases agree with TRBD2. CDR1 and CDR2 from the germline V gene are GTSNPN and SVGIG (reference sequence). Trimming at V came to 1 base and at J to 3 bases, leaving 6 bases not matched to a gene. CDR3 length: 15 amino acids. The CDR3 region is CAWSALGGGTDTQYF. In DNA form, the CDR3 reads TGTGCCTGGAGTGCTCTCGGCGGGGGGACAGATACGCAGTATTTT.

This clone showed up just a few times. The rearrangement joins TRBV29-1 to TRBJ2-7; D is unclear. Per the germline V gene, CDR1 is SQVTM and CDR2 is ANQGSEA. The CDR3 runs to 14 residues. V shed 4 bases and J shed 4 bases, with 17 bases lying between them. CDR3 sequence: CSVVFVQGLYEQYF. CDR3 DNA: TGCAGCGTTGTTTTCGTACAAGGCTTATACGAGCAGTACTTC.

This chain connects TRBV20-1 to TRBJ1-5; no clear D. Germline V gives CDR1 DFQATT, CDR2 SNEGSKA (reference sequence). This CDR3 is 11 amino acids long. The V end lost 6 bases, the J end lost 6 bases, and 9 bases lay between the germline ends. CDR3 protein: CSAGSFQPQHF. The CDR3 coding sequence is TGCAGTGCGGGGTCTTTTCAGCCCCAGCATTTT.

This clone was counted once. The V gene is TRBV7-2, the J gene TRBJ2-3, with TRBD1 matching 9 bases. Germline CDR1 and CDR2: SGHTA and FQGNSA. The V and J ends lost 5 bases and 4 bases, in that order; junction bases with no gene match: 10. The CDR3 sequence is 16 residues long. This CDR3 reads CASSPSGTGLPDTQYF. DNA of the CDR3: TGTGCCAGCAGCCCCTCCGGGACAGGGCTCCCAGATACGCAGTATTTT.

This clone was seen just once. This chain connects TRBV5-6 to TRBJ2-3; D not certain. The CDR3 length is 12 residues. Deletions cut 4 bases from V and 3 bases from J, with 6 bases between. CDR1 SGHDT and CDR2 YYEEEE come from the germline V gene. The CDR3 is CASSIQTDTQYF. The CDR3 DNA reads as TGTGCCAGCAGCATCCAGACAGATACGCAGTATTTT.

The CDR3 sequence: CASSSTSGGVYEQYF. CDR3 bases: TGTGCCAGCAGTTCTACTAGCGGAGGGGTCTACGAGCAGTACTTC. V and J are TRBV6-1 and TRBJ2-7, with 8 nucleotides matching TRBD2. The CDR3 length is 15 residues. With 5 bases clipped from V and 3 bases from J, the junction kept 9 bases outside the gene matches. CDR1 and CDR2 (germline): MNHNS, SASEGT.

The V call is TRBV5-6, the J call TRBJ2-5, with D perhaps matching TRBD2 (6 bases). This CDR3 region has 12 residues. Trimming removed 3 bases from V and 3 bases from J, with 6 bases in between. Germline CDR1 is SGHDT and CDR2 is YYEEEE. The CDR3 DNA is TGTGCCAGCAGCTGGGGGGAAGAGACCCAGTACTTC. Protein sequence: CASSWGEETQYF.

The DNA of the CDR3 is TGCGCCAGCAGCTTGGTTGCTAGCGGGTCGTACCAAGAGACCCAGTACTTC. It yields the protein CASSLVASGSYQETQYF. The gene calls are TRBV5-1 and TRBJ2-5; TRBD2 matches at 8 bases. The CDR3 consists of 17 residues. The V segment lost 0 bases and the J segment 0 bases; nucleotides outside the gene matches: 7. In germline, CDR1 is SGHRS, CDR2 YFSETQ.